The 25 T cell receptor beta chains below were found in one sample sequenced in a study of blood T cells in healthy people across ages. The use of a sample-barcoded 5' primer and a J-beta primer mix characterized a second PCR of roughly 6 to 11 cycles. TCRdb re-called the 5' RACE reads through MiXCR, storing one row per CDR3 protein. The sample gives about 640,000 distinct CDR3 sequences, approximately 30% of which show up once; about a sixth is in the top ten. Sequencing input: blood. The receptors shown here come from a woman aged 80 or older in good health.

This clonotype was recorded at least ten times. The chain employs TRBV2 and TRBJ2-5; TRBD1 matches at 7 bases. With V trimmed by 6 bases and J by 5 bases, 12 bases remained unmatched. Germline V CDR1 and CDR2: SNHLY, FYNNEI. The CDR3 covers 15 residues. CDR3 residues: CASRGSLQGKETQYF. CDR3 in DNA: TGTGCCAGCAGAGGCTCTTTACAGGGGAAGGAGACCCAGTACTTC.

This clonotype was counted a single time. One base away lies a much larger clone, so this may be a sequencing read error. The chain carries TRBV5-4 and TRBJ2-1; 8 bases agree with TRBD2. Looked up from germline, CDR1 is SGHNT and CDR2 is YYREEE (reference sequence). The V and J ends lost 3 bases and 13 bases, in that order; junction bases with no gene match: 12. The length of the CDR3 is 14 residues. CDR3 in amino acids: CASSYGGAGETQFF. In nucleotides, the CDR3 is TGTGCCAGCAGCTACGGGGGGGCCGGGGAGACCCAGTTCTTC.

About this clonotype itself: Being one base from a much bigger clone, this may be a read error. This chain joins TRBV9 and TRBJ2-7, with D hard to call. CDR1 and CDR2 from the germline V gene are SGDLS and YYNGEE. Trimming left V 0 bases short and J 3 bases short, with 10 bases between. The length of the CDR3 is 14 residues. The chain's CDR3 is CASSVGDECYEQYF. In DNA form, the CDR3 reads TGTGCCAGCAGCGTAGGCGATGAATGCTACGAGCAGTACTTC.

This clonotype was seen a single time. This may arise from a read error, as a much more abundant clone is one base away. This rearrangement joins TRBV25-1 to TRBJ2-7, with a possible D match to TRBD2 (5 bases). The CDR3 totals 15 residues. The germline V gene has CDR1 MGHDK and CDR2 SYGVNS. V was cut by 5 bases and J by 0 bases, with 14 bases left in between. The CDR3 region is CASSSRLGSSYEQYF. The CDR3 DNA is TGTGCCAGCAGTTCCCGGCTAGGGAGCTCCTACGAGCAGTACTTC.

This clonotype was seen repeatedly, ten times or more. V gene TRBV12-3 or TRBV12-4 combines with J gene TRBJ2-7; 7 bases line up with TRBD1. Trimming at V came to 4 bases and at J to 6 bases, leaving 6 bases not matched to a gene. CDR3 length: 13 residues. This CDR3 reads CASSSTGPSEQYF. The CDR3 bases are TGTGCCAGCAGTTCGACAGGGCCCTCCGAGCAGTACTTC.

The rearrangement joins TRBV20-1 to TRBJ1-5; D gene ambiguous. The V gene lost 0 bases and the J gene lost 4 bases, with 10 bases spanning the gap. The CDR3 runs to 14 residues. Germline CDR1 reads DFQATT; CDR2 reads SNEGSKA (reference sequence). The chain's CDR3 is CSARDEGRNQPQHF. The CDR3 DNA sequence: TGCAGTGCTAGAGACGAAGGCCGAAATCAGCCCCAGCATTTT.

In this sample, this clonotype turned up a few times. It may be a read error: a sequence one base away is much more abundant. The V gene is TRBV28, the J gene TRBJ2-4; TRBD2 matches 7 bases. TRBJ2-7 explains the end of the DNA better; the J call may be wrong. The CDR3 is made up of 16 amino acids. The germline gives CDR1 MDHEN, CDR2 SYDVKM. The DNA of the CDR3 is TGTGCCAGCAGTCTCAATCCGACTAGCAGGCGCGGCGAGCAGTACTTC. This gives the protein CASSLNPTSRRGEQYF.

The V call is TRBV7-2, the J call TRBJ1-5, with a weak D call TRBD1 (6 bases). Between the trimmed V and J ends, which lost 9 bases and 7 bases, there was a span of 25 bases. Germline lookup yields CDR1 SGHTA and CDR2 FQGNSA. The CDR3 consists of 16 residues. In DNA form, the CDR3 reads TGTGCCAGGGGGATACAGGGAAAGTTCCTAGTACAGCCCCAGCATTTT. Protein sequence: CARGIQGKFLVQPQHF.

This clonotype came up many times. The chain links TRBV7-6 to TRBJ2-1, with D perhaps given as TRBD1 or TRBD2 (5 bases each). CDR1 and CDR2 from the germline V gene are SGHVS and FNYEAQ. Trimming pared 4 bases from V and 10 bases from J, leaving 20 bases between. This CDR3 region has 15 residues. CDR3 in DNA: TGTGCCAGCAGCTCCCGGGACGGGAAGTTTGTGGAGCAGTTCTTC. It codes for CASSSRDGKFVEQFF.

The chain uses TRBV7-2 and TRBJ2-1; 7 bases agree with TRBD2. CDR3 length: 15 residues. The germline V gene encodes CDR1 SGHTA and CDR2 FQGNSA. V shed 6 bases, J shed 2 bases, and the junction held 7 bases outside the gene matches. CDR3 region: CASRIGTTAYNEQFF. The CDR3 bases are TGTGCCAGCAGGATAGGGACTACCGCCTACAATGAGCAGTTCTTC.

This clonotype was counted between two and nine times. The genes are TRBV6-2 or TRBV6-3 and TRBJ1-5; D not resolved. The length of the CDR3 is 14 residues. The germline CDR1 and CDR2 sequences are MNHEY and SVGEGT. Trimming left V 2 bases short and J 3 bases short, with 8 bases between. CDR3 residues: CASSYGQINQPQHF. CDR3 DNA: TGTGCCAGCAGTTACGGTCAGATCAATCAGCCCCAGCATTTT.

This chain links TRBV6-5 with TRBJ1-1, with a possible D match to TRBD1 (5 bases). The CDR3 has 13 residues. V lost 7 bases and J lost 4, with 13 bases in between. Germline V CDR1 and CDR2: MNHEY, SVGAGI. CDR3 nucleotides: TGTGCCAGCAAATCGTCAGGGAGCACTGAAGCTTTCTTT. Translating it yields CASKSSGSTEAFF.

Regarding this clonotype: A single base separates this from a much larger clone, so it may be a read error. The J gene is TRBJ1-1, the V gene TRBV5-1; unclear D gene. CDR3 length equals 14 residues. CDR1 and CDR2 (germline): SGHRS, YFSETQ. Trimming removed 3 bases from V and 2 bases from J, with 11 bases in between. CDR3: CASSWRSGNTEAFF. The CDR3 DNA reads TGCGCCAGCAGCTGGCGTTCGGGAAACACTGAAGCTTTCTTT.

This clonotype has only one observation. A much larger clonotype is one base distant, so this may be a read error. This chain links TRBV5-1 with TRBJ2-3; no clear D. The length of the CDR3 is 14 residues. Germline V gene sequence: CDR1 SGHRS, CDR2 YFSETQ. CDR3 sequence: CASSLGVVADMQYF. The CDR3 bases are TGCGCCAGCAGCTTGGGGGTAGTGGCAGATATGCAGTATTTT.

This clonotype was picked up many times. This chain links TRBV7-3 with TRBJ1-1, with 7 bases identical to TRBD1. The CDR3 length is 13 residues. Trimming at V came to 1 base and at J to 7 bases, leaving 3 bases not matched to a gene. From germline, CDR1 is SGHTA and CDR2 FQGTGA. The CDR3 DNA is TGTGCCAGCAGCTTAAGCAGGGGGGGTGAAGCTTTCTTT. The encoded protein is CASSLSRGGEAFF.

This clonotype has a handful of counts. The rearrangement joins TRBV5-1 to TRBJ1-1, with D hard to call. Germline V gene sequence: CDR1 SGHRS, CDR2 YFSETQ. Trimming took off 5 bases at V and 5 bases at J, with 10 bases between the two ends. CDR3 length: 12 residues. For the CDR3, the DNA is TGCGCCAGCAGATTTCAAGATACTGAAGCTTTCTTT. It codes for CASRFQDTEAFF.

This clonotype has only a few counts. A clone one base away is much larger, so this may be a read error. In nucleotides, the CDR3 is TGTGCCAGCAGCCAGAGTCGGGGATACAATGAGCAGTACTTC. It specifies CASSQSRGYNEQYF. The chain joins TRBV3-1 to TRBJ2-7; D possibly corresponds to TRBD2 (5 bases). CDR3 size: 14 residues. Germline CDR1 reads LGHDT; CDR2 reads YNNKEL (reference sequence). V gave up 3 bases and J gave up 7 bases, with 16 bases separating them.

This clonotype appeared many times. The chain employs TRBV11-2 and TRBJ1-6; D is possibly TRBD1 (6 bases). Per the germline V gene, CDR1 is SGHAT and CDR2 is FQNNGV. The CDR3 runs to 13 residues. V was trimmed by 4 bases and J by 10 bases, leaving 11 bases between them. CDR3 DNA sequence: TGTGCCAGCAGCTCCTCAGGGGTATCACCCCTCCACTTT. Encoded protein: CASSSSGVSPLHF.

This clonotype occurred many times. The J gene is TRBJ2-7, the V gene TRBV9, with 10 bases that match TRBD2. Germline V lookup: CDR1 SGDLS, CDR2 YYNGEE. There are 16 residues in the CDR3. The V gene end was trimmed by 0 bases and the J gene end by 6 bases; junction bases not matched to a gene: 9. The CDR3 region has the DNA TGTGCCAGCAGCGTAGCAGCGGGGGGGCCAACCACCGAGCAGTACTTC. This gives the protein CASSVAAGGPTTEQYF.

As for this clonotype: Given a much more abundant clone one base away, this may be a read error. The chain has TRBV29-1 and TRBJ2-6, with D possibly matching TRBD1 (5 bases). Germline V lookup: CDR1 SQVTM, CDR2 ANQGSEA. The CDR3 has 17 amino acids. CDR3 loop: CSAADGGSITGANVPTF. CDR3 nucleotide sequence: TGCAGCGCTGCTGACGGTGGGTCCATCACTGGGGCCAACGTCCCGACTTTC.

This clonotype occurred many times. J is TRBJ1-5 and V is TRBV20-1, with D unclear. V was shortened by 3 bases and J by 4 bases, with 7 bases between the two germline ends. In germline, CDR1 is DFQATT, CDR2 SNEGSKA (reference sequence). The CDR3 is 12 amino acids. The CDR3 sequence is CSASQPNQPQHF. DNA of the CDR3: TGCAGTGCTAGCCAGCCGAATCAGCCCCAGCATTTT.

Of note for this clonotype: This sequence may be a read error, since a much larger clone differs from it by one base. The chain joins TRBV5-1 to TRBJ2-1, with D perhaps matching TRBD2 (7 bases). This CDR3 has 17 amino acids. Germline assignment: CDR1 SGHRS and CDR2 YFSETQ. For the CDR3, the DNA is TGCGCCAGCAGCCCCATCCGCGGTGGCGGGGGCCGCAATGGGCAGTTCTTC. Its protein product is CASSPIRGGGGRNGQFF.

The table lists this clonotype with many counts. The V call is TRBV6-5, the J call TRBJ1-2, with TRBD1 as a possible D gene (6 bases). V was trimmed by 6 bases and J by 5 bases, leaving 10 bases between them. The CDR3 has 12 amino acids. Germline CDR1 and CDR2: MNHEY and SVGAGI. The CDR3: CASREGGYGYTF. CDR3 sequence (DNA): TGTGCCAGCAGGGAGGGGGGATATGGCTACACCTTC.

This clonotype was counted only a few times. V usage is TRBV20-1 and J usage is TRBJ2-5; D not resolved. The CDR3 runs to 12 residues. Trimming removed 0 bases at V and 4 bases at J, with 6 bases between. CDR1 and CDR2 from the germline V gene are DFQATT and SNEGSKA (reference sequence). CDR3 residues: CSARETRETQYF. CDR3 bases: TGCAGTGCTAGAGAGACTCGAGAGACCCAGTACTTC.

The chain joins TRBV12-3 or TRBV12-4 to TRBJ1-6, with D possibly TRBD1 on 5 matching bases. The CDR3 totals 14 residues. The V end lost 3 bases, the J end lost 10 bases, and 13 bases lay between the germline ends. DNA of the CDR3: TGTGCCAGCAGTTTGGCCCTCCAGGGATCACCCCTCCACTTT. This translates into CASSLALQGSPLHF.